These T cell receptor beta chains were read from a single sample in a study of radiation and T cells in renal cell carcinoma. Repertoires were generated with immunoSEQ multiplex PCR, while TCRdb's copy carries only in-frame clones and drops some. Of 110,000 to 150,000 clones listed, over 65% are singletons. The specimen comprised blood, sampled from a patient whose treatment included radiotherapy and nephrectomy. These receptors originate from a woman aged 45 to 65 with renal cell carcinoma. The CDR3 runs from the conserved cysteine through the conserved F or W. Fields, in order: CDR3 length, V gene, clone size, J gene, D gene, CDR3 protein, CDR3 DNA. A D gene is named only where the DNA matches it firmly. Size is omitted from some rows. Given values are once, few, many or a class for expanded clones.

len: 13; v_gene: TRBV7-2; abundance: .; j_gene: TRBJ2-7; d_gene: TRBD1; CDR3aa: CASSPGGDRGQDF; CDR3nt: TGTGCCAGCAGCCCTGGGGGTGACAGGGGGCAAGACTTC
len: 14; v_gene: TRBV10-3; abundance: few; j_gene: TRBJ1-2; d_gene: .; CDR3aa: CAISATVPDVAHTF; CDR3nt: TGTGCCATCAGTGCCACGGTCCCGGATGTCGCCCACACCTTC
len: 12; v_gene: TRBV10-3; abundance: .; j_gene: TRBJ1-5; d_gene: .; CDR3aa: CAIGRENQPQHF; CDR3nt: TGTGCCATCGGACGAGAAAATCAGCCCCAGCATTTT
len: 16; v_gene: TRBV4-3; abundance: .; j_gene: TRBJ1-2; d_gene: .; CDR3aa: CASSQDRTTADYGYTF; CDR3nt: TGCGCCAGCAGCCAAGATAGGACCACAGCGGACTATGGCTACACCTTC
len: 11; v_gene: TRBV5-1; abundance: .; j_gene: TRBJ2-1; d_gene: .; CDR3aa: CASSFQGAQFF; CDR3nt: TGCGCCAGCAGCTTCCAGGGTGCGCAGTTCTTC
len: 14; v_gene: TRBV18; abundance: .; j_gene: TRBJ1-5; d_gene: TRBD1; CDR3aa: CASSLRQGDQPQHF; CDR3nt: TGTGCCAGCTCACTACGACAGGGGGATCAGCCCCAGCATTTT
len: 14; v_gene: TRBV5-1; abundance: .; j_gene: TRBJ1-6; d_gene: .; CDR3aa: CASSSLAGDSPLHF; CDR3nt: TGCGCCAGCAGCTCCCTCGCAGGGGACTCACCCCTCCACTTT
len: 15; v_gene: TRBV7-2; abundance: .; j_gene: TRBJ1-2; d_gene: .; CDR3aa: CASSLRRGVHYGYTF; CDR3nt: TGTGCCAGCAGCTTACGCCGGGGAGTACATTATGGCTACACCTTC
len: 14; v_gene: TRBV7-2; abundance: .; j_gene: TRBJ1-3; d_gene: .; CDR3aa: CASSLSGSGNTIYF; CDR3nt: TGTGCCAGCAGCTTATCAGGGTCGGGAAACACCATATATTTT
len: 13; v_gene: TRBV30; abundance: .; j_gene: TRBJ1-1; d_gene: .; CDR3aa: CAWSPRENTEAFF; CDR3nt: TGTGCCTGGAGTCCTAGGGAGAACACTGAAGCTTTCTTT
len: 14; v_gene: TRBV18; abundance: .; j_gene: TRBJ1-2; d_gene: .; CDR3aa: CASSPEGHNYGYTF; CDR3nt: TGTGCCAGCTCACCAGAGGGACACAACTATGGCTACACCTTC
len: 13; v_gene: TRBV25-1; abundance: .; j_gene: TRBJ1-1; d_gene: .; CDR3aa: CASSPAGATEAFF; CDR3nt: TGTGCCAGCTCACCCGCGGGGGCCACTGAAGCTTTCTTT
len: 12; v_gene: TRBV27; abundance: once; j_gene: TRBJ1-2; d_gene: .; CDR3aa: CASSPEGSGYTF; CDR3nt: TGTGCCAGCAGTCCGGAGGGGTCTGGCTACACCTTC
len: 18; v_gene: TRBV27; abundance: .; j_gene: TRBJ2-1; d_gene: .; CDR3aa: CASSLFKRSTDSYNEQFF; CDR3nt: TGTGCCAGCAGTTTATTTAAGCGCTCGACCGACTCCTACAATGAGCAGTTCTTC
len: 14; v_gene: TRBV5-1; abundance: .; j_gene: TRBJ2-7; d_gene: .; CDR3aa: CASSLVMGVDEQYF; CDR3nt: TGCGCCAGCAGCTTGGTTATGGGGGTCGACGAGCAGTACTTC
len: 14; v_gene: TRBV5-6; abundance: .; j_gene: TRBJ1-5; d_gene: TRBD1; CDR3aa: CASSLRDSLTSQHF; CDR3nt: TGTGCCAGCAGCTTGAGGGACAGCCTTACTTCCCAGCATTTT
len: 14; v_gene: TRBV28; abundance: .; j_gene: TRBJ1-2; d_gene: TRBD1; CDR3aa: CASSSATGNYGYTF; CDR3nt: TGTGCCAGCAGTTCGGCGACAGGGAACTATGGCTACACCTTC
len: 14; v_gene: TRBV6-5; abundance: .; j_gene: TRBJ1-1; d_gene: .; CDR3aa: CASSYSSLNTEAFF; CDR3nt: TGTGCCAGCAGTTACTCCTCACTGAACACTGAAGCTTTCTTT
len: 13; v_gene: TRBV19; abundance: few; j_gene: TRBJ2-5; d_gene: .; CDR3aa: CASTPSLWGTQYF; CDR3nt: TGTGCCAGTACCCCATCTCTCTGGGGGACCCAGTACTTC